The 17 T cell receptor beta chains below all came from one sample that was sequenced in a study of cytomegalovirus exposure and HLA in healthy donors. Measured with immunoSEQ multiplex PCR; TCRdb has only the in-frame clones, and not every one. In the table there are under 250,000 clones, over 75% of which are singletons. Material for sequencing was PBMCs. These receptors were taken from a woman aged 18-35 years in good health and CMV-seropositive.

V usage is TRBV10-2 and J usage is TRBJ2-3, with 7 bases that match TRBD2. Per the germline V gene, CDR1 is WSHSY and CDR2 is SAAADI. Losses at the gene ends were 7 bases for V and 3 bases for J; bases not matched to a gene: 1. CDR3 length: 12 residues. DNA for the CDR3: TGCGCCAGCAAGCGGGAAACAGATACGCAGTATTTT. This translates into CASKRETDTQYF.

J is TRBJ2-1 and V is TRBV10-3, with D tentatively TRBD1 (8 bases). Germline V gives CDR1 ENHRY, CDR2 SYGVKD. V lost 7 bases and J 5 bases, leaving 21 bases between the germline ends. The CDR3 has 16 residues. For the CDR3, the DNA is TGTGCCATCATGGGGAGGGTGGGACAGGTCGACAATGAGCAGTTCTTC. Its translation is CAIMGRVGQVDNEQFF.

CDR3 protein: CAISGGDSGQETQYF. CDR3 DNA: TGTGCCATCAGTGGAGGGGACTCCGGCCAAGAGACCCAGTACTTC. The chain uses TRBV10-3 and TRBJ2-5; D may be TRBD2 (6 bases). CDR3 size: 15 residues. V lost 4 bases and J lost 1, with 13 bases in between. The germline gives CDR1 ENHRY, CDR2 SYGVKD.

The DNA for the CDR3 is TGCAGCGTCAACACCAGACAGGGAATGAACACTGAAGCTTTCTTT. Its translation: CSVNTRQGMNTEAFF. The genes are TRBV29-1 and TRBJ1-1; 7 bases match TRBD1. The CDR3 has 15 amino acids. V dropped 6 bases and J dropped 0; count of bases not matched to a gene: 10. Germline CDR1 reads SQVTM; CDR2 reads ANQGSEA. Combining the CDR3 with reference TRBV29-1 and TRBJ1-1 gives the whole variable domain SAVISQKPSRDICQRGTSLTIQCQVDSQVTMMFWYRQQPGQSLTLIATANQGSEATYESGFVIDKFPISRPNLTFSTLTVSNMSPEDSSIYLCSVNTRQGMNTEAFFGQGTRLTVV.

The genes are TRBV19 and TRBJ2-7; 10 bases are a match to TRBD1. CDR1 is LNHDA, CDR2 SQIVND, per germline (reference sequence). This CDR3 comprises 14 residues. V was clipped by 5 bases and J by 3 bases; unmatched bases: 4. CDR3 bases: TGTGCCAGTAGTCTTGGGACAGGGGTCTACGAGCAGTACTTC. Translation: CASSLGTGVYEQYF.

CDR3 sequence: CASSYTGTEEKLFF. The CDR3 nucleotides read TGTGCCAGCAGTTACACCGGGACAGAAGAAAAACTGTTTTTT. This rearrangement joins TRBV2 to TRBJ1-4; 7 positions agree with TRBD1. Germline CDR1 reads SNHLY; CDR2 reads FYNNEI. The CDR3 spans 14 residues. The V and J ends lost 5 bases and 8 bases, in that order; junction bases with no gene match: 8.

This chain links TRBV9 with TRBJ2-7; TRBD1 matches at 9 bases. Germline assignment: CDR1 SGDLS and CDR2 YYNGEE. With 0 bases clipped from V and 6 bases from J, the junction kept 10 bases outside the gene matches. This CDR3 is 16 amino acids long. CDR3 DNA: TGTGCCAGCAGCGTAGGGACCGGGACAGGGAGGTTCGAGCAGTACTTC. It is translated as CASSVGTGTGRFEQYF.

The J gene is TRBJ2-3, the V gene TRBV27, with 10 bases aligning to TRBD1. The CDR3 totals 16 residues. Unmatched junction bases numbered 8, after V lost 1 base and J lost 7 bases. CDR1 is MNHEY and CDR2 is SMNVEV in the germline V gene (reference sequence). The CDR3 nucleotides read TGTGCCAGCAGTTTATTAGAGGACAGGGGGAAAAATACGCAGTATTTT. Residues: CASSLLEDRGKNTQYF.

The rearrangement uses TRBV27 and TRBJ2-1; D unclear. CDR1 and CDR2 from the germline V gene are MNHEY and SMNVEV (reference sequence). The CDR3 spans 14 residues. Trimming cost V 6 bases and J 0 bases, with 9 bases left between them. The DNA of the CDR3 is TGTGCCAGCAGGAGACTTGGCTCCTACAATGAGCAGTTCTTC. Translation: CASRRLGSYNEQFF.

This chain joins TRBV9 and TRBJ2-3, with D unclear. Trimming removed 4 bases at V and 0 bases at J, with 6 bases between. The CDR3 loop spans 13 amino acids. Germline CDR1 and CDR2: SGDLS and YYNGEE. The CDR3 region has the DNA TGTGCCAGCAGCCCGGTGAGCACAGATACGCAGTATTTT. Protein: CASSPVSTDTQYF.

The chain uses TRBV7-9 and TRBJ1-2; TRBD1 might be the D (6 bases). The germline V and J ends were trimmed by 5 bases and 5 bases, with 9 bases remaining between them. The germline V gene encodes CDR1 SEHNR and CDR2 FQNEAQ (reference sequence). CDR3 length: 12 residues. CDR3 amino acids: CASSPGQYGYTF. The CDR3 bases are TGTGCCAGCAGCCCCGGACAGTATGGCTACACCTTC.

This clone has a single count. V is TRBV4-1 and J is TRBJ2-7; 7 positions agree with TRBD1. The trim removed 4 bases at V and 5 bases at J, leaving 8 bases unmatched. Germline V gene data show CDR1 as MGHRA and CDR2 as YSYEKL. The CDR3 spans 14 residues. In DNA form, the CDR3 reads TGCGCCAGCAGCCGGAGACAGGGACCCGACGAGCAGTACTTC. It yields the protein CASSRRQGPDEQYF.

This chain links TRBV29-1 with TRBJ2-1; 9 nucleotides agree with TRBD2. Germline values: CDR1 SQVTM, CDR2 ANQGSEA. V shed 4 bases and J 8 bases; nucleotides not matched to a gene: 6. The CDR3 is 13 amino acids. The CDR3 protein is CSVVAGVSYEQFF. The CDR3 DNA follows: TGCAGCGTTGTAGCGGGAGTATCATATGAGCAGTTCTTC.

The chain joins TRBV28 to TRBJ2-7; 8 bases match TRBD2. Germline lookup yields CDR1 MDHEN and CDR2 SYDVKM. The CDR3 has 15 residues. Trimming removed 5 bases from V and 9 bases from J; junction bases left unmatched: 15. CDR3 loop: CASSLPPGLDNAQYF. The CDR3 DNA follows: TGTGCCAGCAGTCTACCACCGGGACTAGATAATGCGCAGTACTTC.

The CDR3 is CASSERLGVEKLFF. The CDR3 nucleotides read TGTGCCAGCAGTGAAAGGCTCGGGGTTGAAAAACTGTTTTTT. V is TRBV25-1 and J is TRBJ1-4; D is uncertain. The CDR3 sequence is 14 residues long. V was pared by 2 bases and J by 7 bases, with 11 bases between. CDR1 is MGHDK, CDR2 SYGVNS, per germline.

The rearrangement uses TRBV5-4 and TRBJ2-3, with 10 bases lining up with TRBD2. The CDR3 extends over 16 amino acids. CDR1 and CDR2 (germline): SGHNT, YYREEE (reference sequence). The trim removed 4 bases at V and 5 bases at J, leaving 10 bases unmatched. The CDR3 is CASSLMEREGLDTQYF. The CDR3 region has the DNA TGTGCCAGCAGCCTCATGGAGCGGGAGGGCCTAGATACGCAGTATTTT.

The rearrangement links TRBV7-8 to TRBJ1-1, with TRBD1 as a possible D gene (5 bases). V was shortened by 4 bases and J by 0 bases, with 12 bases between the two germline ends. This CDR3 comprises 15 residues. Germline assignment: CDR1 SGHVS and CDR2 FQNEAQ. Here the CDR3 DNA reads TGTGCCAGCAGCTACGAAGGGGCCGTGAACACTGAAGCTTTCTTT. Protein: CASSYEGAVNTEAFF. Complete variable domain (other parts from reference TRBV7-8 and TRBJ1-1): GAGVSQSPRYKVAKRGQDVALRCDPISGHVSLFWYQQALGQGPEFLTYFQNEAQLDKSGLPSDRFFAERPEGSVSTLKIQRTQQEDSAVYLCASSYEGAVNTEAFFGQGTRLTVV.